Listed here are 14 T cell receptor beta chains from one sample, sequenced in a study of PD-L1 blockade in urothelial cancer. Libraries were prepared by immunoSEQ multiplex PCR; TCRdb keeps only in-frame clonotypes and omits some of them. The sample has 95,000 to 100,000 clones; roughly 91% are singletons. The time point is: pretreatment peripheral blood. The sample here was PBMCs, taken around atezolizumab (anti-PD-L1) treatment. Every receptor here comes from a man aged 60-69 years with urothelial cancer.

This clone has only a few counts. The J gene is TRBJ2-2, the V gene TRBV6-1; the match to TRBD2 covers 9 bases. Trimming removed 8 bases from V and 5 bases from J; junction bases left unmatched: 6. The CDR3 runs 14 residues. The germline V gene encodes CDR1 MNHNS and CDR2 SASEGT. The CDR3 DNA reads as TGTGCCAGCGTTATAGCGGGAGATACCGGGGAGCTGTTTTTT. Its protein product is CASVIAGDTGELFF.

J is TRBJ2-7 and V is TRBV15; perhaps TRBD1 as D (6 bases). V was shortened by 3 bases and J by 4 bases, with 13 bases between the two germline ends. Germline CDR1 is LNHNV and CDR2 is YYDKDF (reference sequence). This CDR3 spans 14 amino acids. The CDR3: CATSSPGQSYEQYF. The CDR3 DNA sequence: TGTGCCACCAGCAGCCCCGGACAGAGTTACGAGCAGTACTTC.

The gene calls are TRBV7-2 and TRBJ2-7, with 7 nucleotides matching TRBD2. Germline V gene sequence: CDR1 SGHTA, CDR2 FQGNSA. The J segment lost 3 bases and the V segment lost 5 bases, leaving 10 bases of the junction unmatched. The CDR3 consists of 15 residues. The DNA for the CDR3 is TGTGCCAGCAGCGAGGGCGCGGGGGAGATCTACGAGCAGTACTTC. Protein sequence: CASSEGAGEIYEQYF.

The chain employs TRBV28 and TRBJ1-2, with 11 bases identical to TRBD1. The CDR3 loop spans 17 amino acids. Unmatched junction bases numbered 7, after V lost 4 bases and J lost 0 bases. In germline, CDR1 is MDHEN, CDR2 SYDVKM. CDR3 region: CASSSGGTGGTNYGYTF. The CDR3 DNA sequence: TGTGCCAGCAGTTCTGGGGGGACAGGGGGAACTAACTATGGCTACACCTTC.

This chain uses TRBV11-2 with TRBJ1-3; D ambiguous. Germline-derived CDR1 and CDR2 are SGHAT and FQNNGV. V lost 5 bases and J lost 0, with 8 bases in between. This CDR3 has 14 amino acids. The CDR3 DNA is TGTGCCAGCAGCCCACCCGGCTCTGGAAACACCATATATTTT. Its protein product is CASSPPGSGNTIYF. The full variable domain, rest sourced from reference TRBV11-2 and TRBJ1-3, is EAGVAQSPRYKIIEKRQSVAFWCNPISGHATLYWYQQILGQGPKLLIQFQNNGVVDDSQLPKDRFSAERLKGVDSTLKIQPAKLEDSAVYLCASSPPGSGNTIYFGEGSWLTVV.

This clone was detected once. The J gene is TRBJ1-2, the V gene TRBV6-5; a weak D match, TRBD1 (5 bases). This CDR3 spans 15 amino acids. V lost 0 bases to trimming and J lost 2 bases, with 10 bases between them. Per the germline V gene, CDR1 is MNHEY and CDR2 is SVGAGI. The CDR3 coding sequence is TGTGCCAGCAGTTACTCGCGGGAGGGGAACTATGGCTACACCTTC. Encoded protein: CASSYSREGNYGYTF.

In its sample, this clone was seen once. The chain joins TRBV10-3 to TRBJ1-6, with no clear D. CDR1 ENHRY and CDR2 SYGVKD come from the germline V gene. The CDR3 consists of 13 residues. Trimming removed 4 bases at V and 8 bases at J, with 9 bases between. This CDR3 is CAISVERDSPLHF. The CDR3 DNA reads TGTGCCATCAGTGTGGAGAGGGATTCACCCCTCCACTTT.

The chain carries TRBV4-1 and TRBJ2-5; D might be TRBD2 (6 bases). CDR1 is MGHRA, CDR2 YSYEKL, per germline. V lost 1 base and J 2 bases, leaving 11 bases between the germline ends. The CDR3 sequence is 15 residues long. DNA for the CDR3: TGCGCCAGCAGCCAAGTTGCGGGGAAACAAGAGACCCAGTACTTC. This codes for CASSQVAGKQETQYF.

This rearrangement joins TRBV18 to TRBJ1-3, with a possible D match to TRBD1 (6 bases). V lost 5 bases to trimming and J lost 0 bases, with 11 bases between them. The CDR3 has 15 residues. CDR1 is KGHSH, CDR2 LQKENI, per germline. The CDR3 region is CASSSTDSSGNTIYF. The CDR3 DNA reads TGTGCCAGCTCATCAACGGACAGCTCTGGAAACACCATATATTTT.

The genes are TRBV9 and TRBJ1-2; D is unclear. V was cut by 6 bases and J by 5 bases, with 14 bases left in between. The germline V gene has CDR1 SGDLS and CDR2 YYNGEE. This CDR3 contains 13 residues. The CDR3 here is CASTPDLEYGYTF. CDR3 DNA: TGTGCCAGCACCCCTGATTTAGAATATGGCTACACCTTC.

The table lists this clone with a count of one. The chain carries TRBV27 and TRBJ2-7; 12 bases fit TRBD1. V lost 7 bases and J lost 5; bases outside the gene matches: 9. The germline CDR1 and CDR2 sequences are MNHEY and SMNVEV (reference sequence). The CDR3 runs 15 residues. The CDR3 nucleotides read TGTGCCAGCACCCCGGGACAGGGGGCGGTCCACGAGCAGTACTTC. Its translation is CASTPGQGAVHEQYF.

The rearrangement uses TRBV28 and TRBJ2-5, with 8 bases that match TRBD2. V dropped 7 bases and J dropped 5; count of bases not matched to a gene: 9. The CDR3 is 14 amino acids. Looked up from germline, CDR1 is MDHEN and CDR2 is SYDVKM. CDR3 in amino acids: CASTLSTSGETQYF. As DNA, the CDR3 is TGTGCCAGCACCTTAAGTACTAGCGGTGAGACCCAGTACTTC.

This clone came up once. The CDR3 loop is CASSSPGLSSNEQFF. The CDR3 DNA is TGTGCCAGCAGCTCCCCGGGACTATCTTCCAATGAGCAGTTCTTC. The chain combines TRBV7-2 with TRBJ2-1; TRBD2 matches at 7 bases. Per germline, CDR1 SGHTA and CDR2 FQGNSA. V was clipped by 4 bases and J by 6 bases; unmatched bases: 9. The CDR3 runs to 15 residues.

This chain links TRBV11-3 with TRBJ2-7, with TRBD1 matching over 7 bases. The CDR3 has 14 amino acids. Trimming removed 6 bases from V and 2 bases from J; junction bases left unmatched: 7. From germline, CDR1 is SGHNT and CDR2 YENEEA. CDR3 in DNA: TGTGCCAGCAGTTACGCCGGGACAGCCTACGAGCAGTACTTC. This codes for CASSYAGTAYEQYF. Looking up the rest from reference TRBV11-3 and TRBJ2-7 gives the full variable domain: EAGVVQSPRYKIIEKKQPVAFWCNPISGHNTLYWYLQNLGQGPELLIRYENEEAVDDSQLPKDRFSAERLKGVDSTLKIQPAELGDSAVYLCASSYAGTAYEQYFGPGTRLTVT.